This is a list of T cell receptor beta chains from one sample in a study of T cells in Graves' hyperthyroidism and ophthalmopathy. Each CDR3 protein gets one entry after TCRdb re-called the multiplex PCR reads with MiXCR. There are some 550,000 distinct CDR3 sequences in the sample; approximately 16% occur only once, and 2.5% to 4% lies in the top ten. The sample consisted of blood. Source of these receptors: a woman aged 40 to 49 with Graves' ophthalmopathy. Both conserved end residues are part of each CDR3. Fields, in order: D gene, J gene, V gene, clone size, CDR3 DNA, CDR3 protein. A D gene is named only where the DNA matches it firmly. Some rows have no size entry. The others give once, few or many, or a class for an expanded clone.

D gene: TRBD1
J gene: TRBJ2-4
V gene: TRBV2
clone size: .
CDR3 DNA: TGTGCCAGCAGTGCGGCAGGGGGCAGAGACATTCAGTACTTC
CDR3 protein: CASSAAGGRDIQYF

D gene: .
J gene: TRBJ1-2
V gene: TRBV3-1
clone size: many
CDR3 DNA: TGTGCCAGCAGCCAAGACCTCTCGAATAACTATGGCTACACCTTC
CDR3 protein: CASSQDLSNNYGYTF

D gene: .
J gene: TRBJ2-1
V gene: TRBV18
clone size: many
CDR3 DNA: TGTGCCAGCTCACTGGCAGGCAAGTACAATGAGCAGTTCTTC
CDR3 protein: CASSLAGKYNEQFF

D gene: .
J gene: TRBJ2-7
V gene: TRBV5-1
clone size: .
CDR3 DNA: TGCGCCAGCAGTCCGACCCCGGCCCAGAGCTCCTGCGAGCAGTACTTC
CDR3 protein: CASSPTPAQSSCEQYF

D gene: .
J gene: TRBJ1-3
V gene: TRBV7-9
clone size: once
CDR3 DNA: TGTGCCAGCAGCCAGGGACCGGTCTCTGGAAACACCATATATTTT
CDR3 protein: CASSQGPVSGNTIYF

D gene: .
J gene: TRBJ2-1
V gene: TRBV7-3
clone size: few
CDR3 DNA: TGTGCCAGCAGCTCCCTGCCTGACCCCTACAATGAGCAGTTCTTC
CDR3 protein: CASSSLPDPYNEQFF

D gene: TRBD1
J gene: TRBJ2-7
V gene: TRBV4-1
clone size: .
CDR3 DNA: TGCGCCAGCAGCCCTGGGCAACAGGGGACCTACGAGCAGTACTTC
CDR3 protein: CASSPGQQGTYEQYF

D gene: TRBD1
J gene: TRBJ2-7
V gene: TRBV5-1
clone size: many
CDR3 DNA: TGCGCCAGCAGCTGGGGACAGACCGAGCAGTACTTC
CDR3 protein: CASSWGQTEQYF

D gene: .
J gene: TRBJ2-3
V gene: TRBV3-1
clone size: few
CDR3 DNA: TGTGCCAGCAGCCAAGATCTTTCTAGGAGTCAGTATTTT
CDR3 protein: CASSQDLSRSQYF

D gene: .
J gene: TRBJ2-4
V gene: TRBV28
clone size: many
CDR3 DNA: TGTGCCAGCAGTCCCCCAGGGGTAGCCAAAAACATTCAGTACTTC
CDR3 protein: CASSPPGVAKNIQYF

D gene: .
J gene: TRBJ1-2
V gene: TRBV5-6
clone size: few
CDR3 DNA: TGTGCCAGCAGCTTCATGAACTCAATCTTTCGGGGGGAAGGCTACGCCTTC
CDR3 protein: CASSFMNSIFRGEGYAF

D gene: TRBD2
J gene: TRBJ2-1
V gene: TRBV28
clone size: .
CDR3 DNA: TGTGCCAGCAGTTTATTAGGAGCGGGGGACAATGAGCAGTTCTTC
CDR3 protein: CASSLLGAGDNEQFF

D gene: TRBD2
J gene: TRBJ2-5
V gene: TRBV12-3/TRBV12-4
clone size: .
CDR3 DNA: TGTGCCAGCAGTCTGACTAGCGGGAATAGAGAGACCCAGTACTTC
CDR3 protein: CASSLTSGNRETQYF

D gene: TRBD1
J gene: TRBJ1-1
V gene: TRBV7-9
clone size: many
CDR3 DNA: TGTGCCAGCAGCTATACAGGGGCCACTGAAGCTTTCTTT
CDR3 protein: CASSYTGATEAFF

D gene: TRBD1
J gene: TRBJ1-1
V gene: TRBV7-2
clone size: .
CDR3 DNA: TGTGCCAGCAGCTCAATGACAGGGGAGGGCACTGAAGCTTTCTTT
CDR3 protein: CASSSMTGEGTEAFF

D gene: TRBD2
J gene: TRBJ2-3
V gene: TRBV6-1
clone size: few
CDR3 DNA: TGTGCCAGCAGGGCGGCGAGCGGGGGGGATACGCAGTATTTT
CDR3 protein: CASRAASGGDTQYF

D gene: TRBD1
J gene: TRBJ1-2
V gene: TRBV12-3/TRBV12-4
clone size: many
CDR3 DNA: TGTGCCAGCACCGCGGGACAGAAAGGCTACACCTTC
CDR3 protein: CASTAGQKGYTF